The rows below give T cell receptor beta chains drawn from one sample of a study of beta chain features in type 1 diabetes. Produced via immunoSEQ multiplex PCR; TCRdb's table is partial and in-frame only. The sample contains about 42,000 clones, about half of which appear only once. The material sequenced was stem cell memory CD4+ T cells from blood. All receptors come from a woman aged 30 to 39 in good health. The CDR3 runs from the conserved cysteine through the conserved F or W. Fields, in order: V gene, J gene, D gene, clone size, CDR3 protein, CDR3 DNA. A D gene is named only where the DNA matches it firmly. Only part of the rows carry a size: once, few, many, or a class if the clone is expanded.

TRBV2	TRBJ2-2	TRBD1	once	CASRGTVSTGELFF	TGTGCCAGCAGAGGGACAGTTTCCACCGGGGAGCTGTTTTTT
TRBV18	TRBJ2-2	NA	few	CASSPDIFNTGELFF	TGTGCCAGCTCACCGGACATCTTCAACACCGGGGAGCTGTTTTTT
TRBV7-9	TRBJ2-7	NA	few	CASSSADRYQGEQYF	TGTGCCAGCAGCTCCGCAGACAGGTATCAAGGCGAGCAGTACTTC
TRBV6-1	TRBJ2-1	NA	few	CASSDRTVNEQFF	TGTGCCAGCAGCGACAGGACGGTTAATGAGCAGTTCTTC
TRBV7-2	TRBJ2-5	NA	NA	CASSLAAGETQYF	TGTGCCAGCAGCTTAGCGGCGGGAGAGACCCAGTACTTC
TRBV5-4	TRBJ1-1	TRBD1	NA	CASSRLAGTGPTEAFF	TGTGCCAGCAGCCGCTTGGCCGGGACAGGGCCCACTGAAGCTTTCTTT
TRBV28	TRBJ2-7	NA	NA	CASSVYRDSYEQYF	TGTGCCAGCAGTGTATACAGGGATTCCTACGAGCAGTACTTC
TRBV6-6	TRBJ2-5	TRBD2	NA	CASRNLPAGADETQYF	TGTGCCAGCAGAAACCTTCCGGCGGGAGCTGATGAGACCCAGTACTTC
TRBV14	TRBJ2-5	NA	NA	CASNKYRQETQYF	TGTGCCAGCAACAAATACAGACAAGAGACCCAGTACTTC
TRBV10-3	TRBJ2-7	NA	NA	CAISEYVGSAYEQYF	TGTGCCATCAGTGAGTACGTCGGGAGTGCTTACGAGCAGTACTTC
TRBV25-1	TRBJ1-2	NA	NA	CASTNGVGYGYTF	TGTGCCAGCACCAACGGGGTGGGCTATGGCTACACCTTC
TRBV4-3	TRBJ2-2	TRBD2	NA	CASSRQTSGNTGELFF	TGCGCCAGCAGCCGACAGACTAGCGGGAACACCGGGGAGCTGTTTTTT
TRBV7-9	TRBJ2-2	NA	NA	CASSPQGSGTGELFF	TGTGCCAGCAGCCCCCAGGGCTCGGGCACCGGGGAGCTGTTTTTT
TRBV19	TRBJ2-7	TRBD2	NA	CASSSLAGGLYEQYF	TGTGCCAGTAGTAGCCTAGCGGGAGGATTGTACGAGCAGTACTTC
TRBV10-3	TRBJ2-3	TRBD1	NA	CATGQDTDTQYF	TGTGCCACTGGACAGGACACAGATACGCAGTATTTT
TRBV6-4	TRBJ1-5	NA	NA	CASSVGVNQPQHF	TGTGCCAGCAGTGTAGGGGTTAATCAGCCCCAGCATTTT
TRBV21-1	TRBJ2-7	NA	few	CASSAEDDGDEQYF	TGTGCCAGCAGCGCGGAGGACGATGGGGACGAGCAGTACTTC
TRBV5-1	TRBJ2-7	NA	NA	CASSSVLLTGGTYEQYF	TGCGCCAGCAGCTCGGTGTTGTTGACAGGTGGCACCTACGAGCAGTACTTC
TRBV7-2	TRBJ2-7	TRBD2	NA	CASSLNPTSGYSEQYF	TGTGCCAGCAGCTTAAACCCAACTAGCGGGTACTCCGAGCAGTACTTC
TRBV11-3	TRBJ2-3	TRBD1	NA	CASSLEGTGGTDTQYF	TGTGCCAGCAGCTTAGAGGGGACAGGGGGCACAGATACGCAGTATTTT
TRBV7-2	TRBJ2-1	TRBD2	NA	CASSQVAGGMDNEQFF	TGTGCCAGCAGCCAAGTAGCGGGAGGTATGGACAATGAGCAGTTCTTC
TRBV25-1	TRBJ2-7	TRBD1	NA	CASSTRTGSYEQYF	TGTGCCAGCAGTACACGGACAGGGAGTTACGAGCAGTACTTC
TRBV6-1	TRBJ2-7	TRBD1	NA	CASIRTPPGTGQYF	TGTGCCAGCATTCGGACTCCACCCGGGACAGGGCAGTACTTC
TRBV7-2	TRBJ1-5	TRBD1	NA	CASSWGQGAGQPQHF	TGTGCCAGCAGCTGGGGACAGGGAGCGGGTCAGCCCCAGCATTTT
TRBV20-1	TRBJ2-5	NA	few	CSATTLETQYF	TGCAGTGCTACTACCCTAGAGACCCAGTACTTC
TRBV19	TRBJ1-2	TRBD1	NA	CASRRVGQQNYGYTF	TGTGCCAGTAGGAGAGTGGGACAGCAAAACTATGGCTACACCTTC
TRBV7-8	TRBJ2-2	NA	NA	CASSSLRPANTGELFF	TGTGCCAGCAGCTCCCTCAGGCCCGCGAACACCGGGGAGCTGTTTTTT
TRBV5-1	TRBJ2-1	TRBD1	NA	CASSLLAGQGNNEQFF	TGCGCCAGCAGCTTACTGGCGGGACAGGGAAACAATGAGCAGTTCTTC
TRBV5-1	TRBJ2-1	TRBD2	once	CASSPGTSGGHEQFF	TGCGCCAGCAGCCCCGGGACTAGCGGGGGTCATGAGCAGTTCTTC
TRBV7-8	TRBJ2-7	NA	NA	CASSLGPAGVIYEQYF	TGTGCCAGCAGCCTGGGTCCCGCAGGGGTCATCTACGAGCAGTACTTC
TRBV28	TRBJ2-1	TRBD2	NA	CASILTSGRGNEQFF	TGTGCCAGCATTCTGACTAGCGGGAGGGGGAATGAGCAGTTCTTC
TRBV4-3	TRBJ2-5	TRBD1	NA	CASSQGQGGETQYF	TGCGCCAGCAGCCAGGGACAGGGTGGAGAGACCCAGTACTTC
TRBV7-9	TRBJ2-7	TRBD2	NA	CASSIRLAGAQEQYF	TGTGCCAGCAGCATAAGACTAGCGGGAGCTCAGGAGCAGTACTTC
TRBV5-1	TRBJ1-1	NA	few	CASRVLQGFTEAFF	TGCGCCAGCAGGGTACTGCAGGGGTTCACTGAAGCTTTCTTT
TRBV29-1	TRBJ1-2	TRBD1	once	CSVEAGTGGSGGYTF	TGCAGCGTTGAAGCCGGGACAGGGGGCTCGGGTGGCTACACCTTC
TRBV27	TRBJ2-7	TRBD1	NA	CASSYVTGAYEQYF	TGTGCCAGCAGTTACGTGACAGGGGCCTACGAGCAGTACTTC
TRBV5-1	TRBJ2-3	NA	NA	CASSEQTSGTDTQYF	TGCGCCAGCTCCGAACAGACTAGTGGCACAGATACGCAGTATTTT
TRBV12-5	TRBJ2-5	NA	NA	CASAGRETQYF	TGTGCTAGTGCTGGGCGAGAGACCCAGTACTTC
TRBV5-1	TRBJ2-5	NA	once	CASSLEGTQYF	TGCGCCAGCAGCCTCGAGGGGACCCAGTACTTC
TRBV7-9	TRBJ1-1	NA	few	CASSLAGIEAFF	TGTGCCAGCAGCTTGGCAGGCATCGAAGCTTTCTTT
TRBV6-6	TRBJ2-7	TRBD2	NA	CASRSSGSSYEQYF	TGTGCCAGCAGGTCTAGCGGGAGTAGCTACGAGCAGTACTTC
TRBV12-2	TRBJ2-7	NA	NA	CASRLEQGLSSYEQYF	TGTGCAAGTCGCTTGGAACAGGGGTTGAGCTCCTACGAGCAGTACTTC
TRBV5-4	TRBJ1-2	NA	NA	CASSLTPFGASYGYTF	TGTGCCAGCAGCTTGACCCCTTTTGGGGCTTCCTATGGCTACACCTTC
TRBV2	TRBJ1-1	NA	NA	CASSADSLNTEAFF	TGTGCCAGCAGTGCGGACAGTCTGAACACTGAAGCTTTCTTT
TRBV7-2	TRBJ1-3	NA	NA	CASSLAQAGNTIYF	TGTGCCAGCAGCTTAGCCCAGGCTGGGAACACCATATATTTT